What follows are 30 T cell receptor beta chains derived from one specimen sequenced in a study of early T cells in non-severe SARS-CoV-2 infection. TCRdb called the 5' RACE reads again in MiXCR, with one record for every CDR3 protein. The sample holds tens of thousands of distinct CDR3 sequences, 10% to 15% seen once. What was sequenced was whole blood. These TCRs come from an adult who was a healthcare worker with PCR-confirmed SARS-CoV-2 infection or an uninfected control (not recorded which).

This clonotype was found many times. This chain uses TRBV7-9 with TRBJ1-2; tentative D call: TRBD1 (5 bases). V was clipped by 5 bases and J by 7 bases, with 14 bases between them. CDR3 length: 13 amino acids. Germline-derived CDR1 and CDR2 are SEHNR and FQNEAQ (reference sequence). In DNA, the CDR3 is TGTGCCAGCAGCCCGGGGCCCGTATTTGGCTACACCTTC. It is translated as CASSPGPVFGYTF. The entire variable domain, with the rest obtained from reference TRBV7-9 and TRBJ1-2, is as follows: DTGVSQNPRHKITKRGQNVTFRCDPISEHNRLYWYRQTLGQGPEFLTYFQNEAQLEKSRLLSDRFSAERPKGSFSTLEIQRTEQGDSAMYLCASSPGPVFGYTFGSGTRLTVV.

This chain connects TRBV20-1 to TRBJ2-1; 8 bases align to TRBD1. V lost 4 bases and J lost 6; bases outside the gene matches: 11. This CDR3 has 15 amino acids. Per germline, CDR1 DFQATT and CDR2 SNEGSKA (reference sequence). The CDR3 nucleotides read TGCAGTGCTACTACCGGGACAGGCCTCTCCAATGAGCAGTTCTTC. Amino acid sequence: CSATTGTGLSNEQFF.

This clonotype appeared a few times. CDR3 nucleotides: TGTGCCAGCAGTTATAGTACGGAGTTGGGAAATCAGCCCCAGCATTTT. Protein: CASSYSTELGNQPQHF. The chain recombines TRBV6-2 or TRBV6-3 with TRBJ1-5; D call uncertain. Per the germline V gene, CDR1 is MNHEY and CDR2 is SVGEGT. V was clipped by 3 bases and J by 4 bases, with 16 bases between them. The CDR3 sequence is 16 residues long.

The DNA for the CDR3 is TGTGCCAGCAGTCGGGTGGGGAACACTGAAGCTTTCTTT. It is translated as CASSRVGNTEAFF. The genes are TRBV6-1 and TRBJ1-1; D is undetermined. Germline values: CDR1 MNHNS, CDR2 SASEGT. V was shortened by 5 bases and J by 1 base, with 8 bases between the two germline ends. CDR3 length: 13 amino acids.

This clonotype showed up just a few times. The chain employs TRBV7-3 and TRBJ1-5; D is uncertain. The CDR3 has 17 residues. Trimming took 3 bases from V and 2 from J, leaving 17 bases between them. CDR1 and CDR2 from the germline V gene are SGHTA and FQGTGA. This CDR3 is CASSFMGLAACNQPQHF. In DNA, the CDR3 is TGTGCCAGCAGCTTCATGGGCTTGGCGGCCTGCAATCAGCCCCAGCATTTT.

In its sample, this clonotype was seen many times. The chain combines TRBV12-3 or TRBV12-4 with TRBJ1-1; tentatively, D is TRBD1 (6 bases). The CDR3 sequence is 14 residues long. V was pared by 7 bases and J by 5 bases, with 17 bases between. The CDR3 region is CASTPVGGATEAFF. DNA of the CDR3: TGTGCCAGCACCCCGGTAGGGGGGGCAACTGAAGCTTTCTTT.

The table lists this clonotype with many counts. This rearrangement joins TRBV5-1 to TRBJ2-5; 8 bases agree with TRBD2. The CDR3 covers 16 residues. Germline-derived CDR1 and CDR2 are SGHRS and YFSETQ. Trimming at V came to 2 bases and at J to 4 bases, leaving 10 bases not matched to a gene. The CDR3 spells CASSFGTGRAPETQYF. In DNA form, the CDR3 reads TGCGCCAGCAGCTTTGGAACCGGGAGGGCCCCAGAGACCCAGTACTTC.

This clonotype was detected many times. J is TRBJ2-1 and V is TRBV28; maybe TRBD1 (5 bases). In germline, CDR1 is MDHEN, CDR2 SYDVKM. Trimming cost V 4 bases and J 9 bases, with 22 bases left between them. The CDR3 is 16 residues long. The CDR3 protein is CASSSQGALSATEQFF. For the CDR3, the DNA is TGTGCCAGCAGTTCCCAAGGGGCCCTCTCGGCGACTGAGCAGTTCTTC.

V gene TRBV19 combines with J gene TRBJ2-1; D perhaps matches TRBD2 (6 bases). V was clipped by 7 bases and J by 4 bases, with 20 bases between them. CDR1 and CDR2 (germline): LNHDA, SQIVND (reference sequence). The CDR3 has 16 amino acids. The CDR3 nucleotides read TGTGCCAGTACCTTCAGCACTTCCGGGGGTTACAATGAGCAGTTCTTC. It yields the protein CASTFSTSGGYNEQFF.

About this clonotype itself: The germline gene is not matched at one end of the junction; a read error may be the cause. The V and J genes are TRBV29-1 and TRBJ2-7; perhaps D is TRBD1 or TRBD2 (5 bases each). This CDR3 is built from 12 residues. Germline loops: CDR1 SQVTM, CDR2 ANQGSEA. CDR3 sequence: CSAAQGAYELYF. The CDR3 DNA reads TGCAGCGCGGCGCAGGGAGCCTACGAGCTGTACTTC.

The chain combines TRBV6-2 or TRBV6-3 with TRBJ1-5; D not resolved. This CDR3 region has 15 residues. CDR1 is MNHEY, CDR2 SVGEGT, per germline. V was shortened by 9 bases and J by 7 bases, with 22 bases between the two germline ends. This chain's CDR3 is CASTKAGMSGQPQHF. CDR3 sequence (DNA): TGTGCCAGTACGAAAGCTGGGATGTCGGGGCAGCCCCAGCATTTT.

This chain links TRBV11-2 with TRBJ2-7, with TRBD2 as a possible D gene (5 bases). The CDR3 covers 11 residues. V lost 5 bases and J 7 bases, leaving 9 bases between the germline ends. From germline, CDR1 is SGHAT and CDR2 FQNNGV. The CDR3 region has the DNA TGTGCCAGCAGCCAGACTACTGAGCAGTACTTC. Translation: CASSQTTEQYF.

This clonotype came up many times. Written as DNA, the CDR3 is TGTGCCAGCAGGCCGGACAGCCGAGAGACCCAGTACTTC. Its translation: CASRPDSRETQYF. The rearrangement joins TRBV12-3 or TRBV12-4 to TRBJ2-5, with D maybe TRBD1 (6 bases). This CDR3 comprises 13 residues. V lost 6 bases and J 4 bases, leaving 12 bases between the germline ends.

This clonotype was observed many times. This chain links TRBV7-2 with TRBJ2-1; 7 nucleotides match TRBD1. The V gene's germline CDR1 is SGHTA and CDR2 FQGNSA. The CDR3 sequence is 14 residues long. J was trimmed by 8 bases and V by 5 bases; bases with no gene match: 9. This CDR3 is CASSLDRVKDEQFF. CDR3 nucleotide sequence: TGTGCCAGCAGCCTCGACAGGGTTAAAGATGAGCAGTTCTTC.

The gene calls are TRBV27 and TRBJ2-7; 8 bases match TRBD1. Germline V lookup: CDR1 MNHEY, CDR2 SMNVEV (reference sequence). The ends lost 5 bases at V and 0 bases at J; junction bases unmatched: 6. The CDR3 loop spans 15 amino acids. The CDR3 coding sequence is TGTGCCAGCAGTCCACGGACAGGGTACTCCTACGAGCAGTACTTC. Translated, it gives CASSPRTGYSYEQYF.

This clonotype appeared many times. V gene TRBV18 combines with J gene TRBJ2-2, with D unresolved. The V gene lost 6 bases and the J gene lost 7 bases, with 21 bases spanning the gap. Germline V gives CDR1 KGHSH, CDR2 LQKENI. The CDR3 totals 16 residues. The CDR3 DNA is TGTGCCAGCTCGCCAACGGCCGTCGAAGTGGACGGGGAGCTGTTTTTT. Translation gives CASSPTAVEVDGELFF.

The CDR3 here is CATRDKASEAQETQYF. CDR3 nucleotides: TGTGCCACCAGGGACAAGGCTAGCGAGGCCCAAGAGACCCAGTACTTC. This rearrangement joins TRBV7-9 to TRBJ2-5; perhaps D is TRBD1 or TRBD2 (6 bases each). Germline CDR1 is SEHNR and CDR2 is FQNEAQ (reference sequence). This CDR3 region has 16 residues. V was clipped by 10 bases and J by 1 base, with 22 bases between them.

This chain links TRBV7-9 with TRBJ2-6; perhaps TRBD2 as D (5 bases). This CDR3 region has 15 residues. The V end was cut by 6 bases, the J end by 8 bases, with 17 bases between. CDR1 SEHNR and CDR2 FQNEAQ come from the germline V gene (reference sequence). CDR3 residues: CASSEEEFRTNVLTF. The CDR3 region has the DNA TGTGCCAGCAGTGAGGAGGAGTTTAGGACCAACGTCCTGACTTTC.

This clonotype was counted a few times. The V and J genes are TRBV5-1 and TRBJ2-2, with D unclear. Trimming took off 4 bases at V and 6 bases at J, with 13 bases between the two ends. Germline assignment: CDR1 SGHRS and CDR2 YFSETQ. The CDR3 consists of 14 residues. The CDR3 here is CASSQDRAPGELFF. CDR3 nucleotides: TGCGCCAGCAGCCAAGACCGGGCCCCCGGGGAGCTGTTTTTT.

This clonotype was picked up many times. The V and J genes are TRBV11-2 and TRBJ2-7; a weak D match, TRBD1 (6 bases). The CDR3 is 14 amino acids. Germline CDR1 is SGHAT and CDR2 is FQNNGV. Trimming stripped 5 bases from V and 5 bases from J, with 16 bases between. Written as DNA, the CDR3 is TGTGCCAGCAGCGCAAACAGGGTAGAAAACGAGCAGTACTTC. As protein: CASSANRVENEQYF.

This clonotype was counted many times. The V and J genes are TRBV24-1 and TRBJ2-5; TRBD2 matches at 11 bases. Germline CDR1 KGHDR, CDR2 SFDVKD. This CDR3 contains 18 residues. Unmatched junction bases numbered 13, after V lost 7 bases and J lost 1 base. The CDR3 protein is CATSGAKLAGEGQETQYF. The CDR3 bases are TGTGCCACCAGCGGCGCAAAACTAGCGGGAGAGGGCCAAGAGACCCAGTACTTC.

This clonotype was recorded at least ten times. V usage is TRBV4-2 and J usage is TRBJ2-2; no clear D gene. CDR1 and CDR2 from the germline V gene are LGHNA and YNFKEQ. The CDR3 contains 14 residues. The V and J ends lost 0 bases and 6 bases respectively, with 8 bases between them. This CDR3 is CASSQDRRSGELFF. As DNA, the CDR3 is TGTGCCAGCAGCCAAGATCGACGGTCCGGGGAGCTGTTTTTT.

This CDR3 is CASASAVEQYF. The CDR3 DNA is TGTGCCAGCGCTTCTGCTGTCGAGCAGTACTTC. The J gene is TRBJ2-7, the V gene TRBV27, with D hard to call. V lost 8 bases to trimming and J lost 6 bases, with 11 bases between them. In germline, CDR1 is MNHEY, CDR2 SMNVEV (reference sequence). This CDR3 has 11 residues.

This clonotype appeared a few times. The CDR3 region is CASSTRDPWAAQYF. CDR3 DNA sequence: TGTGCCAGCAGCACGAGGGACCCCTGGGCGGCGCAGTATTTT. This rearrangement joins TRBV7-2 to TRBJ2-3, with D perhaps given as TRBD1 or TRBD2 (5 bases each). The CDR3 spans 14 residues. The ends were cut back, 5 bases at V and 10 bases at J, with 19 bases in the middle. The germline V gene has CDR1 SGHTA and CDR2 FQGNSA.

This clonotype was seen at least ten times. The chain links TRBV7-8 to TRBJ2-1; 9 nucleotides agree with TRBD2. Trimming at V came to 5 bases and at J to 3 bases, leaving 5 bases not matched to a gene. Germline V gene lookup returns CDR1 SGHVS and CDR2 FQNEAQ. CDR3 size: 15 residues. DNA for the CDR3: TGTGCCAGCAGCCCCGGGACTAGCTTCTACAATGAGCAGTTCTTC. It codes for CASSPGTSFYNEQFF.

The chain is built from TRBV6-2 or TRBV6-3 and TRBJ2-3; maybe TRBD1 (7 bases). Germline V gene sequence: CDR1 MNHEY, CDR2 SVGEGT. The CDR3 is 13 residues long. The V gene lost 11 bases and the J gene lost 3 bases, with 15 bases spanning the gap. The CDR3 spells CAESRGATDTQYF. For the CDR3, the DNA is TGTGCCGAATCCAGGGGGGCTACAGATACGCAGTATTTT.

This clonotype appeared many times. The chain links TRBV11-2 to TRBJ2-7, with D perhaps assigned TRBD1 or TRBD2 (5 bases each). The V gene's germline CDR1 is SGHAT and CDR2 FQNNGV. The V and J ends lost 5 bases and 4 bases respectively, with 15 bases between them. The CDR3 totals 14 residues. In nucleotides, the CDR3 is TGTGCCAGCAGCCCGTGGGGACCCCCTTACGAGCAGTACTTC. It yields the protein CASSPWGPPYEQYF.

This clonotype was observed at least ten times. CDR3: CASSVAGTGGGETQYF. The CDR3, as DNA: TGTGCCAGCAGTGTTGCTGGGACAGGGGGCGGAGAGACCCAGTACTTC. The chain recombines TRBV2 with TRBJ2-5; the match to TRBD1 covers 12 bases. J lost 4 bases, V lost 4 bases, and 7 bases had no gene match. CDR3 length equals 16 residues. CDR1 and CDR2 (germline): SNHLY, FYNNEI.

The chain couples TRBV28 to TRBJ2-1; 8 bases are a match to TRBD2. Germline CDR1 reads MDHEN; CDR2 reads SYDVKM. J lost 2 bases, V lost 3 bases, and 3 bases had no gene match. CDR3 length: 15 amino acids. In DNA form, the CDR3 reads TGTGCCAGCAGTTTTGCGGGAGGAGCCTACAATGAGCAGTTCTTC. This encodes CASSFAGGAYNEQFF. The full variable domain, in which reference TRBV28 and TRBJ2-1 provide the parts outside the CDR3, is DVKVTQSSRYLVKRTGEKVFLECVQDMDHENMFWYRQDPGLGLRLIYFSYDVKMKEKGDIPEGYSVSREKKERFSLILESASTNQTSMYLCASSFAGGAYNEQFFGPGTRLTVL.

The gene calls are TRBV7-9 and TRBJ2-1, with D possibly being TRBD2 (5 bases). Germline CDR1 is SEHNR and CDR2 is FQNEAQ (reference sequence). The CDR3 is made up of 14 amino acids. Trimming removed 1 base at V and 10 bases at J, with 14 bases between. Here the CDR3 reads CASSLGFEGGEQFF. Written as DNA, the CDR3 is TGTGCCAGCAGCTTAGGGTTTGAGGGCGGGGAGCAGTTCTTC.